These 25 T cell receptor beta chains originate from one sample sequenced in a study of OX40 agonist ivuxolimab in advanced cancers. Only in-frame clones appear in the TCRdb table, and some are missing; sequencing was by immunoSEQ multiplex PCR. The table shows approximately 14,000 clones, with roughly three quarters occurring only once. The source was CD4+ or CD8+ T cells sorted from blood, collected in a trial of the OX40 agonist ivuxolimab. These receptors were obtained from an adult with an advanced solid tumor such as melanoma, head and neck, liver or kidney cancer.

The V call is TRBV6-5, the J call TRBJ2-1; D is uncertain. V was cut by 11 bases and J by 4 bases, with 9 bases left in between. Germline CDR1 reads MNHEY; CDR2 reads SVGAGI. The CDR3 is 11 amino acids. The CDR3 sequence: CAVTVYNEQFF. The CDR3, as DNA: TGTGCCGTGACTGTTTACAATGAGCAGTTCTTC.

This clone was seen a single time. The V gene is TRBV15, the J gene TRBJ1-5; D not resolved. With 0 bases removed from V and 4 bases from J, the gap between germline ends came to 7 bases. The V gene's germline CDR1 is LNHNV and CDR2 YYDKDF (reference sequence). The CDR3 spans 14 residues. CDR3 coding DNA: TGTGCCACCAGCAGAGATCGACCAAATCAGCCCCAGCATTTT. Translating it yields CATSRDRPNQPQHF.

In this sample, this clone turned up a few times. The chain is built from TRBV7-2 and TRBJ1-5; no definite D call. CDR3 length: 13 amino acids. With 3 bases removed from V and 7 bases from J, the gap between germline ends came to 10 bases. Germline loops: CDR1 SGHTA, CDR2 FQGNSA. The CDR3 DNA sequence: TGTGCCAGCAGCTTCGCGGGTCGCCAGCCCCAGCATTTT. This gives the protein CASSFAGRQPQHF.

This clone has only a few counts. J is TRBJ1-2 and V is TRBV20-1; no definite D call. Germline V gives CDR1 DFQATT, CDR2 SNEGSKA (reference sequence). The CDR3 consists of 10 residues. The CDR3 loop is CSPTSYGYTF. CDR3 coding DNA: TGCAGCCCCACCAGCTATGGCTACACCTTC.

Comment on this clone: The CDR3 carries no conserved terminal phenylalanine or tryptophan, so it likely arises from a read error. The chain is built from TRBV4-1 and TRBJ1-2; D is undetermined. Trimming took 0 bases from V and 4 from J, leaving 12 bases between them. Germline CDR1 and CDR2: MGHRA and YSYEKL. The CDR3 runs to 15 residues. The CDR3 protein is CASSQDILISYGYTL. For the CDR3, the DNA is TGCGCCAGCAGCCAAGACATACTTATTTCCTATGGCTACACCCTC.

V usage is TRBV4-1 and J usage is TRBJ2-1; D may be TRBD1 (6 bases). This CDR3 has 13 residues. V was pared by 3 bases and J by 6 bases, with 9 bases between. Germline assignment: CDR1 MGHRA and CDR2 YSYEKL. CDR3 nucleotide sequence: TGCGCCAGCAGCCAGACAGGTCTCAATGAGCAGTTCTTC. This codes for CASSQTGLNEQFF.

CDR3 nucleotides: TGTGCCAGCAGCTTCGGGTCCCGGGGGGGCCAAGAGACCCAGTACTTC. This translates into CASSFGSRGGQETQYF. The chain joins TRBV7-3 to TRBJ2-5; 8 bases are a match to TRBD2. The CDR3 runs 16 residues. Trimming cost V 3 bases and J 1 base; bases outside gene matches: 7. Germline-derived CDR1 and CDR2 are SGHTA and FQGTGA.

The sample holds a few counts of this clone. The genes are TRBV7-6 and TRBJ1-1; D might be TRBD1 (5 bases). This CDR3 spans 14 amino acids. The germline V and J ends were trimmed by 1 base and 10 bases, with 16 bases remaining between them. Looked up from germline, CDR1 is SGHVS and CDR2 is FNYEAQ. The CDR3 sequence is CASSLGGAERGAFF. The CDR3 bases are TGTGCCAGCAGCTTAGGAGGGGCAGAAAGAGGAGCTTTCTTT.

This clone occurred a few times. The genes are TRBV7-3 and TRBJ2-2; perhaps TRBD2 as D (5 bases). Germline V CDR1 and CDR2: SGHTA, FQGTGA. CDR3 size: 14 residues. The ends were cut back, 4 bases at V and 8 bases at J, with 14 bases in the middle. DNA for the CDR3: TGTGCCAGCAGCTCCCATCTCAGCGGAGGGGAGCTGTTTTTT. This translates into CASSSHLSGGELFF. Full variable domain (outside the CDR3, taken from reference TRBV7-3 and TRBJ2-2): GAGVSQTPSNKVTEKGKYVELRCDPISGHTALYWYRQSLGQGPEFLIYFQGTGAADDSGLPNDRFFAVRPEGSVSTLKIQRTERGDSAVYLCASSSHLSGGELFFGEGSRLTVL.

The chain has TRBV7-9 and TRBJ2-7, with D uncertain. Deletions cut 6 bases from V and 1 base from J, with 16 bases between. Germline V gene data show CDR1 as SEHNR and CDR2 as FQNEAQ (reference sequence). The CDR3 loop spans 15 amino acids. The CDR3 sequence is CASSNGHRGSYEQYF. The CDR3 DNA sequence: TGTGCCAGCAGTAATGGTCACAGAGGATCCTACGAGCAGTACTTC.

CDR3 sequence (DNA): TGTGCCAGCAGCCAAGGTTTAGGGACGAACAACAAAGTCCTCTACGAGCAGTACTTC. It translates to CASSQGLGTNNKVLYEQYF. This chain connects TRBV14 to TRBJ2-7; tentatively, D is TRBD1 or TRBD2 (5 bases each). The CDR3 totals 19 residues. V was clipped by 1 base and J by 3 bases, with 25 bases between them. Looked up from germline, CDR1 is SGHDN and CDR2 is FVKESK.

This clone was seen only once. CDR3 residues: CASSVGYRVSGRGTEAFF. The CDR3 DNA follows: TGTGCCAGCAGCGTAGGGTACAGGGTGAGCGGTCGTGGCACTGAAGCTTTCTTT. The chain uses TRBV9 and TRBJ1-1, with a weak D call TRBD1 (6 bases). Germline V gene sequence: CDR1 SGDLS, CDR2 YYNGEE. V was cut by 0 bases and J by 4 bases, with 22 bases left in between. The CDR3 is 18 residues long.

The V call is TRBV19, the J call TRBJ1-2, with D unresolved. The V and J ends lost 9 bases and 5 bases respectively, with 13 bases between them. In germline, CDR1 is LNHDA, CDR2 SQIVND (reference sequence). The CDR3 extends over 12 amino acids. This chain's CDR3 is CASFGVSYGYTF. CDR3 coding DNA: TGTGCCAGCTTCGGGGTGTCTTATGGCTACACCTTC.

J is TRBJ1-5 and V is TRBV29-1, with D unresolved. This CDR3 contains 13 residues. Germline-derived CDR1 and CDR2 are SQVTM and ANQGSEA. The V gene lost 6 bases and the J gene lost 2 bases, with 11 bases spanning the gap. The chain's CDR3 is CSVVTVGNQPQHF. The CDR3 DNA follows: TGCAGCGTCGTCACAGTCGGCAATCAGCCCCAGCATTTT.

The chain uses TRBV6-5 and TRBJ1-1, with D tentatively TRBD1 (6 bases). The CDR3 consists of 15 residues. Trimming pared 4 bases from V and 6 bases from J, leaving 18 bases between. Germline CDR1 reads MNHEY; CDR2 reads SVGAGI. The DNA for the CDR3 is TGTGCCAGCAGTTGGGGGGGCTGGAGTACGGCTGAAGCTTTCTTT. Encoded protein: CASSWGGWSTAEAFF.

V is TRBV11-2 and J is TRBJ1-3; D is ambiguous. The CDR3 has 16 amino acids. Germline CDR1 reads SGHAT; CDR2 reads FQNNGV. Trimming shortened V by 5 bases and J by 0 bases, and 14 bases separated the two germline ends. The CDR3 nucleotides read TGTGCCAGCAGCCCAAACCCAGGCAGCTCTGGAAACACCATATATTTT. It specifies CASSPNPGSSGNTIYF.

The V call is TRBV29-1, the J call TRBJ2-2; D not certain. V was clipped by 4 bases and J by 4 bases, with 7 bases between them. Germline CDR1 SQVTM, CDR2 ANQGSEA. This CDR3 spans 12 amino acids. CDR3 protein: CSVVGPTGELFF. CDR3 nucleotide sequence: TGCAGCGTTGTAGGTCCCACCGGGGAGCTGTTTTTT.

Sample share makes this clone medium-sized. The chain uses TRBV10-3 and TRBJ1-2; tentative D call: TRBD1 (6 bases). The CDR3 extends over 13 amino acids. Germline V gene sequence: CDR1 ENHRY, CDR2 SYGVKD. V was shortened by 6 bases and J by 5 bases, with 13 bases between the two germline ends. The CDR3 DNA reads TGTGCCATCAGGTACAGGGTGGGGTATGGCTACACCTTC. Protein sequence: CAIRYRVGYGYTF.

This clone was seen repeatedly, ten times or more. The V call is TRBV19, the J call TRBJ1-5; D gene uncertain. Germline V gene data show CDR1 as LNHDA and CDR2 as SQIVND (reference sequence). This CDR3 contains 14 residues. V dropped 3 bases and J dropped 2 bases, with 8 bases sitting between them. The CDR3 nucleotides read TGTGCCAGTAGTATTGATGGGGGCAATCAGCCCCAGCATTTT. Translation gives CASSIDGGNQPQHF.

The chain is built from TRBV7-9 and TRBJ1-5, with TRBD1 matching 9 bases. V gave up 5 bases and J gave up 2 bases; unmatched junction bases: 7. This CDR3 spans 16 amino acids. Germline V gene lookup returns CDR1 SEHNR and CDR2 FQNEAQ (reference sequence). CDR3 DNA sequence: TGTGCCAGCAGCGGGTGGGGACAGGGCGGCAATCAGCCCCAGCATTTT. Translating it yields CASSGWGQGGNQPQHF.

The rearrangement links TRBV7-9 to TRBJ2-7; D unresolved. The germline V and J ends were trimmed by 4 bases and 4 bases, with 11 bases remaining between them. This CDR3 comprises 13 residues. The germline CDR1 and CDR2 sequences are SEHNR and FQNEAQ (reference sequence). CDR3 loop: CASSSSQSYEQYF. Written as DNA, the CDR3 is TGTGCCAGCAGCTCGAGCCAGTCTTACGAGCAGTACTTC. Together with reference TRBV7-9 and TRBJ2-7, the CDR3 gives the full variable domain: DTGVSQNPRHKITKRGQNVTFRCDPISEHNRLYWYRQTLGQGPEFLTYFQNEAQLEKSRLLSDRFSAERPKGSFSTLEIQRTEQGDSAMYLCASSSSQSYEQYFGPGTRLTVT.

The chain joins TRBV7-9 to TRBJ1-6; D remains unclear. Trimming pared 2 bases from V and 7 bases from J, leaving 3 bases between. This CDR3 is 12 amino acids long. CDR1 is SEHNR, CDR2 FQNEAQ, per germline (reference sequence). Written as DNA, the CDR3 is TGTGCCAGCAGCTTAACCAATTCACCCCTCCACTTT. Its translation is CASSLTNSPLHF.

The V and J genes are TRBV5-4 and TRBJ2-2; TRBD2 agrees at 7 bases. This CDR3 region has 17 residues. With V trimmed by 2 bases and J by 0 bases, 7 bases remained unmatched. CDR1 and CDR2 (germline): SGHNT, YYREEE (reference sequence). Here the CDR3 reads CASSFVAGVPNTGELFF. The CDR3 DNA sequence: TGTGCCAGCAGCTTTGTAGCGGGCGTACCGAACACCGGGGAGCTGTTTTTT.

The J gene is TRBJ1-5, the V gene TRBV6-5; 9 nucleotides align to TRBD1. V shed 10 bases and J 6 bases; nucleotides not matched to a gene: 4. Germline V gives CDR1 MNHEY, CDR2 SVGAGI. The CDR3 totals 12 residues. The CDR3: CATGTGFQPQHF. The CDR3 coding sequence is TGTGCCACCGGGACAGGGTTTCAGCCCCAGCATTTT.

CDR3 sequence (DNA): TGTGCCAGCAGGTCGGCAGCTTATGGCTACACCTTC. It is translated as CASRSAAYGYTF. The chain is built from TRBV2 and TRBJ1-2; the D is unclear. This CDR3 comprises 12 residues. Deletions cut 6 bases from V and 5 bases from J, with 10 bases between. CDR1 and CDR2 (germline): SNHLY, FYNNEI.